The 26 T cell receptor beta chains below come from one sample, sequenced in a study of blood T cell repertoires in COVID-19. Assay: immunoSEQ multiplex PCR; the TCRdb copy retains only in-frame clones and omits some. The table lists 140,000 to 150,000 clones, roughly 85% of them singletons. What was sequenced was peripheral blood. Every receptor here comes from a human donor with acute or convalescent COVID-19. The donor label of this sample is uncertain.

This clone occurred a few times. As DNA, the CDR3 is TGTGCCAGCAGTCCGCGGGACAGGGCCGACAATGAGCAGTTCTTC. Translated, it gives CASSPRDRADNEQFF. The chain carries TRBV28 and TRBJ2-1; 9 bases are a match to TRBD1. Losses at the gene ends were 5 bases for V and 5 bases for J; bases not matched to a gene: 7. CDR1 and CDR2 (germline): MDHEN, SYDVKM. There are 15 residues in the CDR3.

The V and J genes are TRBV2 and TRBJ1-2, with D perhaps matching TRBD1 (6 bases). Germline V gene lookup returns CDR1 SNHLY and CDR2 FYNNEI. There are 15 residues in the CDR3. With 7 bases removed from V and 7 bases from J, the gap between germline ends came to 22 bases. The DNA for the CDR3 is TGTGCCAGCATCGATCCGACTAGGGGGGGATTTGGCTACACCTTC. Protein product: CASIDPTRGGFGYTF. Combining the CDR3 with reference TRBV2 and TRBJ1-2 gives the whole variable domain EPEVTQTPSHQVTQMGQEVILRCVPISNHLYFYWYRQILGQKVEFLVSFYNNEISEKSEIFDDQFSVERPDGSNFTLKIRSTKLEDSAMYFCASIDPTRGGFGYTFGSGTRLTVV.

The V gene is TRBV24-1, the J gene TRBJ2-1; tentative D call: TRBD2 (5 bases). The CDR3 runs to 13 residues. Germline V gene lookup returns CDR1 KGHDR and CDR2 SFDVKD. Trimming took off 2 bases at V and 11 bases at J, with 12 bases between the two ends. The CDR3, as DNA: TGTGCCACCAGTGATTCGGACTTGGCACAGCAGTTCTTC. It yields the protein CATSDSDLAQQFF.

The J gene is TRBJ1-3, the V gene TRBV5-8, with 7 bases fitting TRBD1. The germline gives CDR1 SGHTS, CDR2 YDEGEE. V trimming: 3 bases; J trimming: 4 bases; junction bases outside the gene matches: 13. The CDR3 consists of 17 residues. As DNA, the CDR3 is TGTGCCAGCAGCTCCCAAGAGACAGGGCCCATGGGAAACACCATATATTTT. It yields the protein CASSSQETGPMGNTIYF.

V usage is TRBV7-2 and J usage is TRBJ1-4, with TRBD1 identical over 8 bases. With V trimmed by 1 base and J by 8 bases, 3 bases remained unmatched. There are 14 residues in the CDR3. In germline, CDR1 is SGHTA, CDR2 FQGNSA. CDR3 loop: CASSLGTGPEKLFF. DNA for the CDR3: TGTGCCAGCAGCTTAGGGACAGGGCCAGAAAAACTGTTTTTT. The full variable domain, its missing parts supplied by reference TRBV7-2 and TRBJ1-4, is GAGVSQSPSNKVTEKGKDVELRCDPISGHTALYWYRQSLGQGLEFLIYFQGNSAPDKSGLPSDRFSAERTGGSVSTLTIQRTQQEDSAVYLCASSLGTGPEKLFFGSGTQLSVL.

The rearrangement uses TRBV6-5 and TRBJ2-3; a weak D match, TRBD1 (6 bases). CDR3 length: 14 amino acids. Trimming removed 4 bases at V and 2 bases at J, with 10 bases between. In germline, CDR1 is MNHEY, CDR2 SVGAGI. CDR3 bases: TGTGCCAGCAGTTTACCGGGACACACAGATACGCAGTATTTT. Protein product: CASSLPGHTDTQYF.

CDR3 in amino acids: CASSTDRGVATQYF. In DNA, the CDR3 is TGTGCCAGTAGTACCGACAGGGGAGTGGCGACCCAGTACTTC. The rearrangement joins TRBV19 to TRBJ2-5; 8 bases fit TRBD1. The CDR3 length is 14 residues. The J segment lost 7 bases and the V segment lost 4 bases, leaving 8 bases of the junction unmatched. CDR1 and CDR2 (germline): LNHDA, SQIVND (reference sequence).

The chain carries TRBV2 and TRBJ1-4; a weak D match, TRBD1 (6 bases). The germline CDR1 and CDR2 sequences are SNHLY and FYNNEI. CDR3 length: 14 amino acids. Trimming pared 6 bases from V and 4 bases from J, leaving 12 bases between. The CDR3: CASRVTGFNEKLFF. The DNA for the CDR3 is TGTGCCAGCAGGGTAACAGGGTTTAATGAAAAACTGTTTTTT.

This chain links TRBV29-1 with TRBJ2-2; 13 nucleotides match TRBD2. Germline values: CDR1 SQVTM, CDR2 ANQGSEA. The ends lost 7 bases at V and 4 bases at J; junction bases unmatched: 9. The CDR3 has 16 amino acids. CDR3 sequence reads: CSAWTSGGSGTGELFF. CDR3 in DNA: TGCAGCGCCTGGACTAGCGGGGGTTCGGGCACCGGGGAGCTGTTTTTT.

The chain links TRBV6-6 to TRBJ1-2; D is unresolved. This CDR3 contains 15 residues. Germline assignment: CDR1 MNHNY and CDR2 SVGAGI (reference sequence). With 1 base removed from V and 5 bases from J, the gap between germline ends came to 14 bases. This CDR3 reads CASSYYSLADYGYTF. The CDR3 DNA follows: TGTGCCAGCAGTTACTATAGCCTGGCGGATTATGGCTACACCTTC.

The genes are TRBV21-1 and TRBJ1-5; the DNA was not used to check the table's D call, TRBD1. TRBV21-1 is tagged as a pseudogene. The CDR3 is 13 residues long. DNA for the CDR3: TGTGCCAGCAGCAGTCAGGCACGTCAGCCCCAGCATTTT. The encoded protein is CASSSQARQPQHF.

This clone was picked up one time. V is TRBV6-5 and J is TRBJ2-1; 8 bases are a match to TRBD2. The trim removed 10 bases at V and 7 bases at J, leaving 9 bases unmatched. The CDR3 spans 13 residues. Germline V gene data show CDR1 as MNHEY and CDR2 as SVGAGI. The CDR3 protein is CATKRGLGNEQFF. CDR3 coding DNA: TGTGCCACTAAGCGGGGGCTCGGGAATGAGCAGTTCTTC.

The chain carries TRBV19 and TRBJ2-2, with TRBD2 matching over 9 bases. The CDR3 has 17 amino acids. J lost 8 bases, V lost 5 bases, and 15 bases had no gene match. Looked up from germline, CDR1 is LNHDA and CDR2 is SQIVND (reference sequence). CDR3 coding DNA: TGTGCCAGTAGTCCGGGTCCAGGGCGGGAGGGCCGAGGGGAGCTGTTTTTT. It codes for CASSPGPGREGRGELFF.

The genes are TRBV6-5 and TRBJ2-5, with TRBD2 as a possible D gene (6 bases). V was clipped by 8 bases and J by 0 bases, with 13 bases between them. The germline gives CDR1 MNHEY, CDR2 SVGAGI. The CDR3 runs to 14 residues. CDR3 DNA sequence: TGTGCCAGCTCTGCCGGGACTCACCAAGAGACCCAGTACTTC. Translation gives CASSAGTHQETQYF.

The chain links TRBV11-2 to TRBJ2-5; 12 bases line up with TRBD2. The CDR3 is made up of 18 amino acids. The germline CDR1 and CDR2 sequences are SGHAT and FQNNGV. V shed 3 bases and J 2 bases; nucleotides not matched to a gene: 10. Written as DNA, the CDR3 is TGTGCCAGCAGCTTGGACAGGACTAGCGGGAACCCACAAGAGACCCAGTACTTC. Protein sequence: CASSLDRTSGNPQETQYF.

The V and J genes are TRBV7-2 and TRBJ1-2, with D unclear. CDR3 length equals 13 residues. The ends were cut back, 1 base at V and 4 bases at J, with 7 bases in the middle. The germline V gene has CDR1 SGHTA and CDR2 FQGNSA. The CDR3 sequence is CASSLGGSYGYTF. DNA of the CDR3: TGTGCCAGCAGCTTAGGAGGGTCCTATGGCTACACCTTC.

J is TRBJ1-5 and V is TRBV6-5, with D unresolved. Germline V gene data show CDR1 as MNHEY and CDR2 as SVGAGI. Trimming took 5 bases from V and 2 from J, leaving 13 bases between them. There are 15 residues in the CDR3. This CDR3 is CASSPLAYGNQPQHF. CDR3 DNA sequence: TGTGCCAGCAGTCCCCTCGCCTACGGCAATCAGCCCCAGCATTTT.

V and J are TRBV21-1 and TRBJ2-7; TRBD1 is the table's D call and was not checked against the DNA. TRBV21-1 is noted as a pseudogene. This CDR3 has 16 residues. Here the CDR3 reads CASSRQGPSNPYEQYF. CDR3 bases: TGTGCCAGCAGTCGACAGGGCCCCTCGAATCCATACGAGCAGTACTTC.

The chain joins TRBV3-1 (or the pseudogene TRBV3-2) to TRBJ2-7, with 7 bases lining up with TRBD2. J lost 5 bases, V lost 2 bases, and 0 bases had no gene match. The V gene's germline CDR1 is LGHDT and CDR2 YNNKEL (reference sequence). The CDR3 runs 12 residues. This chain's CDR3 is CASSQRGDEQYV. The CDR3 DNA follows: TGTGCCAGCAGCCAACGGGGGGACGAGCAGTACGTC.

V gene TRBV14 combines with J gene TRBJ1-2, with a tentative D call TRBD1 (5 bases). The CDR3 has 16 amino acids. Germline CDR1 reads SGHDN; CDR2 reads FVKESK. The germline V and J ends were trimmed by 8 bases and 2 bases, with 21 bases remaining between them. The CDR3 sequence is CASATSGGGSNYGYTF. DNA of the CDR3: TGTGCCAGCGCGACGAGCGGCGGGGGGTCCAACTATGGCTACACCTTC.

The V and J genes are TRBV7-2 and TRBJ2-4, with 7 nucleotides matching TRBD2. The V gene's germline CDR1 is SGHTA and CDR2 FQGNSA. The junction had 7 bases not matched to a gene; V was cut back by 5 bases and J by 6 bases. The CDR3 covers 14 residues. The CDR3 DNA is TGTGCCAGCAGCCCCATAGGGAGGGGAAACATTCAGTACTTC. Translation: CASSPIGRGNIQYF.

The chain uses TRBV4-1 and TRBJ1-1; 7 bases align to TRBD1. The CDR3 loop spans 15 amino acids. The J segment lost 5 bases and the V segment lost 1 base, leaving 7 bases of the junction unmatched. Per the germline V gene, CDR1 is MGHRA and CDR2 is YSYEKL. CDR3 in amino acids: CASSQGYRGRTEAFF. CDR3 DNA: TGCGCCAGCAGCCAAGGGTACAGGGGACGTACTGAAGCTTTCTTT.

This clone appeared once. The chain has TRBV5-4 and TRBJ2-1, with 12 bases identical to TRBD2. The junction had 11 bases not matched to a gene; V was cut back by 4 bases and J by 9 bases. Looked up from germline, CDR1 is SGHNT and CDR2 is YYREEE (reference sequence). CDR3 length equals 16 residues. Here the CDR3 DNA reads TGTGCCAGCAGCCGGGACGGACTAGCGGGGTTTACTGAGCAGTTCTTC. It codes for CASSRDGLAGFTEQFF.

Only one count was recorded for this clone. This chain joins TRBV10-3 and TRBJ2-1; tentatively, D is TRBD2 (7 bases). V was clipped by 4 bases and J by 6 bases, with 16 bases between them. The germline CDR1 and CDR2 sequences are ENHRY and SYGVKD. This CDR3 is 15 amino acids long. In DNA, the CDR3 is TGTGCCATCAGTGGTAGAGGGGAGGGGGTCAATGAGCAGTTCTTC. Its translation is CAISGRGEGVNEQFF.

This chain joins TRBV19 and TRBJ1-3; maybe TRBD1 (6 bases). The CDR3 consists of 15 residues. Germline loops: CDR1 LNHDA, CDR2 SQIVND (reference sequence). V was cut by 6 bases and J by 0 bases, with 12 bases left in between. CDR3 coding DNA: TGTGCCAGTAGCCCCGACAGGAACTCTGGAAACACCATATATTTT. Translation: CASSPDRNSGNTIYF.

The J gene is TRBJ2-1, the V gene TRBV10-3; 9 bases line up with TRBD1. The length of the CDR3 is 14 residues. Germline-derived CDR1 and CDR2 are ENHRY and SYGVKD. V shed 1 base, J shed 8 bases, and the junction held 3 bases outside the gene matches. The CDR3 nucleotides read TGTGCCATCAGTGAGTGGGACAGGGCGGATGAGCAGTTCTTC. Amino acids: CAISEWDRADEQFF.